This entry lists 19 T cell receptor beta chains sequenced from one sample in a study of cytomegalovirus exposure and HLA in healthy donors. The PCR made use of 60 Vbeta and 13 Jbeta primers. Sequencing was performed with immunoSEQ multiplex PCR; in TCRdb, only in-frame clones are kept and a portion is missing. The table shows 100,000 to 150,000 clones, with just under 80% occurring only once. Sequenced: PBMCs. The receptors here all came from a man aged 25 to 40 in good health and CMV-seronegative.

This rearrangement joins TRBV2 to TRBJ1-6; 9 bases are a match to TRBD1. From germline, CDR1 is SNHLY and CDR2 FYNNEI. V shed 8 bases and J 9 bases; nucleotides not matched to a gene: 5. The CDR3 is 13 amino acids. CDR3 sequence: CASSGTGSSPLHF. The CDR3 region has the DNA TGTGCCAGCTCCGGGACAGGGAGTTCACCCCTCCACTTT.

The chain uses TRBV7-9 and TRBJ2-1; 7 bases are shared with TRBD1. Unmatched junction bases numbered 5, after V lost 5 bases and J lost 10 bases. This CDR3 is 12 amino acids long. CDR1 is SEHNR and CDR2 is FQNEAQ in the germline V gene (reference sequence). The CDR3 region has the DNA TGTGCCAGCAGCCAGGGCAGGGGGGAGCAGTTCTTC. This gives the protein CASSQGRGEQFF.

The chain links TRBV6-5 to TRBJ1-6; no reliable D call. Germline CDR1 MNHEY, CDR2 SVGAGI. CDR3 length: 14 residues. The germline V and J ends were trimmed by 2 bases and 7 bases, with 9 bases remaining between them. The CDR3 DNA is TGTGCCAGCAGTTACGAGCGGAAGAATTCACCCCTCCACTTT. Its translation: CASSYERKNSPLHF.

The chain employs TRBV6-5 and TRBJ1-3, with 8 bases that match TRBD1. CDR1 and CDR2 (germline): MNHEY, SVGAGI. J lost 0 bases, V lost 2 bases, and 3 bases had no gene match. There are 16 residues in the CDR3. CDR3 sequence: CASSYGQGYSGNTIYF. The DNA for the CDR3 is TGTGCCAGCAGTTACGGACAGGGTTACTCTGGAAACACCATATATTTT.

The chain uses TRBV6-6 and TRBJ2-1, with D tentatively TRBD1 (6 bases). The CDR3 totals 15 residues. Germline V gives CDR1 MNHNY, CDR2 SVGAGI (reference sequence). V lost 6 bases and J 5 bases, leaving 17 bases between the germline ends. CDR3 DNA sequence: TGTGCCAGCAGGACTCCTCGGACAGATCACAATGAGCAGTTCTTC. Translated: CASRTPRTDHNEQFF.

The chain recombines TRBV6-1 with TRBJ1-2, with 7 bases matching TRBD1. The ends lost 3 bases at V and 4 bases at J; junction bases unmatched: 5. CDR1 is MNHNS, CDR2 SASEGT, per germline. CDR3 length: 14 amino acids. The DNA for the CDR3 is TGTGCCAGCAGTGACCGGACAGGCTCCTATGGCTACACCTTC. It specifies CASSDRTGSYGYTF.

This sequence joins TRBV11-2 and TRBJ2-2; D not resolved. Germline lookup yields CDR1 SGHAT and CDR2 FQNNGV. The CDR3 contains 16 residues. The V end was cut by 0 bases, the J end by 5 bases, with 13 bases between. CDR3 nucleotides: TGTGCCAGCAGCTTAGATGTTTACCCGGGTACCGGGGAGCTGTTTTTT. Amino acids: CASSLDVYPGTGELFF. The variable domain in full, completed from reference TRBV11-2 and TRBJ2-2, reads EAGVAQSPRYKIIEKRQSVAFWCNPISGHATLYWYQQILGQGPKLLIQFQNNGVVDDSQLPKDRFSAERLKGVDSTLKIQPAKLEDSAVYLCASSLDVYPGTGELFFGEGSRLTVL.

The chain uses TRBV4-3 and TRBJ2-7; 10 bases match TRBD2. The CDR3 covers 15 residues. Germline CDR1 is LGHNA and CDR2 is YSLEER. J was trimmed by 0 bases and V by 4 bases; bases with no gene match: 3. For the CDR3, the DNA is TGCGCCAGCAGCCGGACTAGCGGCAGCTCCTACGAGCAGTACTTC. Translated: CASSRTSGSSYEQYF.

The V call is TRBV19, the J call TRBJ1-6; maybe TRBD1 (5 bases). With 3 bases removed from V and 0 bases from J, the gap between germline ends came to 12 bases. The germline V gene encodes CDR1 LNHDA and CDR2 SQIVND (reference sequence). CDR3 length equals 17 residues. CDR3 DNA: TGTGCCAGTAGTATTTCGGGGGTTGGCTCCTATAATTCACCCCTCCACTTT. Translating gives CASSISGVGSYNSPLHF.

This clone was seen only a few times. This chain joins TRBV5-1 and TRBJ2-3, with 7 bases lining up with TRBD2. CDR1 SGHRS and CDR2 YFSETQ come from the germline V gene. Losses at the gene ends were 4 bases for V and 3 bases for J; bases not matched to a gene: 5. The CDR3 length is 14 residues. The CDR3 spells CASSPGGSTDTQYF. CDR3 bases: TGCGCCAGCAGCCCGGGAGGTAGTACAGATACGCAGTATTTT. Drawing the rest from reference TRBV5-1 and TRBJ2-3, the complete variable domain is KAGVTQTPRYLIKTRGQQVTLSCSPISGHRSVSWYQQTPGQGLQFLFEYFSETQRNKGNFPGRFSGRQFSNSRSEMNVSTLELGDSALYLCASSPGGSTDTQYFGPGTRLTVL.

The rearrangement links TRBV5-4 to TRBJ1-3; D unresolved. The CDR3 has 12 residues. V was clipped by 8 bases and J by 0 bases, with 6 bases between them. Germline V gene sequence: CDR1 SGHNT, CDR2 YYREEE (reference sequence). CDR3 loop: CASSLSGNTIYF. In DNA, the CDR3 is TGTGCCAGTAGCCTCTCTGGAAACACCATATATTTT.

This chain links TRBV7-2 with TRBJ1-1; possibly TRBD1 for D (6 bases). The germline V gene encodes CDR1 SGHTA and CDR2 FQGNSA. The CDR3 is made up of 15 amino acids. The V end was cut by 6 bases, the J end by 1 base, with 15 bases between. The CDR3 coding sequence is TGTGCCAGCAGTTGGGGGGGGGCGCGGAACACTGAAGCTTTCTTT. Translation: CASSWGGARNTEAFF.

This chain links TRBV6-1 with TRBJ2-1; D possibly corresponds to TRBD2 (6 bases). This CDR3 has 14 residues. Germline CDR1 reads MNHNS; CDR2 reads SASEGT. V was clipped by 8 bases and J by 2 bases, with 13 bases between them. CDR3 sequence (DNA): TGTGCCAGCGTGGCTAGCGTCACCTACAATGAGCAGTTCTTC. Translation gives CASVASVTYNEQFF.

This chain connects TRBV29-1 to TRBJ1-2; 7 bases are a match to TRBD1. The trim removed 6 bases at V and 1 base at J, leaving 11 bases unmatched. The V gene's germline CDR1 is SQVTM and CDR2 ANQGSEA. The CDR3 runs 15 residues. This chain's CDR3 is CSVSGQRKLNYGYTF. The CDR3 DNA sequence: TGCAGCGTGTCGGGACAGAGAAAACTTAACTATGGCTACACCTTC.

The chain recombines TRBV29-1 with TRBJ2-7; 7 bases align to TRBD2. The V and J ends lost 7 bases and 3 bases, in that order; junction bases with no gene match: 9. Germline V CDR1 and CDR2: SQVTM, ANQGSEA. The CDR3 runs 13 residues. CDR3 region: CSAGASGYYEQYF. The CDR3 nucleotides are TGCAGCGCTGGGGCTAGCGGTTACTACGAGCAGTACTTC.

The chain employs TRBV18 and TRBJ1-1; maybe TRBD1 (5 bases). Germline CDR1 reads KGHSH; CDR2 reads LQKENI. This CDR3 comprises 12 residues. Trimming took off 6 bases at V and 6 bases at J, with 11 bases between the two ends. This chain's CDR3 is CASSSRVSEAFF. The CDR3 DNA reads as TGTGCCAGCTCGTCCAGGGTATCTGAAGCTTTCTTT.

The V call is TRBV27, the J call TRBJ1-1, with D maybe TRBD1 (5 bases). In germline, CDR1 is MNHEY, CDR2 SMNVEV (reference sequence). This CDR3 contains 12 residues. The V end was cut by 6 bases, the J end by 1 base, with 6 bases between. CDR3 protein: CASRGGNTEAFF. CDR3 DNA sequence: TGTGCCAGCAGGGGGGGGAACACTGAAGCTTTCTTT.

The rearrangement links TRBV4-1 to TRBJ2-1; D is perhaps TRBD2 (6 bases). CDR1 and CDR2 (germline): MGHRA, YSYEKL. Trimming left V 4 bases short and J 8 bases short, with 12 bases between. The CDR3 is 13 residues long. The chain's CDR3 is CASSLLSSDEQFF. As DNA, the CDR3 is TGCGCCAGCAGCCTACTCTCTAGCGATGAGCAGTTCTTC.

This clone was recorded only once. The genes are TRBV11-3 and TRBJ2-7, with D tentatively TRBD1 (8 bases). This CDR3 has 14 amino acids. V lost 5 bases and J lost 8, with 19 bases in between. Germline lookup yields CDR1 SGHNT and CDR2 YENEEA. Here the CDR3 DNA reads TGTGCCAGCAGCCTGACAGGGGAGGGTACGAAGCAGTACTTC. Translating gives CASSLTGEGTKQYF. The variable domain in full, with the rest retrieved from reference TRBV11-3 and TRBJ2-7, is EAGVVQSPRYKIIEKKQPVAFWCNPISGHNTLYWYLQNLGQGPELLIRYENEEAVDDSQLPKDRFSAERLKGVDSTLKIQPAELGDSAVYLCASSLTGEGTKQYFGPGTRLTVT.